This TCR beta chain was identified in a study of T cell therapy after organ transplantation. At the level of the study: T cells were expanded about two weeks with 30 CMV class I/II epitopes. A median of 1.92 x 10^8 CMV-specific T cells was infused in 2 to 6 doses. Short-term post-therapy blood was drawn 4 to 8 weeks after therapy ended. General study results and limits: Effects of concurrent antirejection and antiviral medications were not evaluable.

V lost 0 bases and J 6 bases, leaving 5 bases between the germline ends. Germline V gene lookup returns CDR1 PRHDT and CDR2 FYEKMQ (reference sequence). The CDR3 spans 13 residues. Here immunoSEQ multiplex PCR was the method, and the copy in TCRdb shows in-frame clones only, minus some. This sample has nearly 20,000 clones, with around 80% found just once. On this clone itself: Its antigen is unidentified.

The sample's time point: 4-8 weeks after completion of therapy. This sequence joins TRBV13 and TRBJ2-2, with D perhaps matching TRBD1 (5 bases). The TCR was taken from a human patient who had received a solid organ transplant and had CMV disease. The graft donor may account for some of the T cells. The sample consisted of CD8+ T cells from blood, taken after autologous CMV-specific T cell therapy. The CDR3 loop reads CASSLGGAGELFF. The CDR3 DNA sequence: TGTGCCAGCAGCTTAGGAGGGGCCGGGGAGCTGTTTTTT.